This TCR beta chain is drawn from a study of shared T cell receptors in the human thymus. This CDR3 has 19 residues. V was cut by 0 bases and J by 0 bases, with 20 bases left in between. Germline CDR1 reads SGHVS; CDR2 reads FNYEAQ. TCRdb keeps only in-frame clones here, not all; method: immunoSEQ multiplex PCR. The sample has roughly 710,000 clones; around 85% are singletons. The same specimen was also included in a second study, on human thymus T cells. That report notes: Corrective surgery for congenital heart defects was being performed on the healthy Finnish infants who were the donors. Surgeons resected thymus tissue during corrective heart surgery. As related research reported, thymic repertoires overlapped highly among unrelated individuals.

What was sequenced was thymocytes. The chain employs TRBV7-6 and TRBJ1-1; tentatively, D is TRBD1 (5 bases). The TCR sequence derives from a girl less than two years old with a congenital heart defect. The CDR3 DNA sequence: TGTGCCAGCAGCTTAGCGTTCGAAGAAAAGGGGAGGGTGAACACTGAAGCTTTCTTT. It translates to CASSLAFEEKGRVNTEAFF.